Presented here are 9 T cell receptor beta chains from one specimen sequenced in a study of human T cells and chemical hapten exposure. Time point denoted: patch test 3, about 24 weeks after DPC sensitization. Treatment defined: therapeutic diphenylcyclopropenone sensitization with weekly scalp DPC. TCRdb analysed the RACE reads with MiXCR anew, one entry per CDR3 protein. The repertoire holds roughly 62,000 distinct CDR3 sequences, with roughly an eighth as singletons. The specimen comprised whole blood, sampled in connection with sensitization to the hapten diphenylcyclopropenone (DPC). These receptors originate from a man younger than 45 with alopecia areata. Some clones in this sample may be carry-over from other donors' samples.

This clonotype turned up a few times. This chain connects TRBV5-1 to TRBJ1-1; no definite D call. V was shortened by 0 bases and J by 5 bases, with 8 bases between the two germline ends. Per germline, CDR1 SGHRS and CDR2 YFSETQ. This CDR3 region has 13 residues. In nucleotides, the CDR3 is TGCGCCAGCAGCTTGGAAGGAAAGACTGAAGCTTTCTTT. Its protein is CASSLEGKTEAFF. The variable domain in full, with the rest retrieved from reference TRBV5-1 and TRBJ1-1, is KAGVTQTPRYLIKTRGQQVTLSCSPISGHRSVSWYQQTPGQGLQFLFEYFSETQRNKGNFPGRFSGRQFSNSRSEMNVSTLELGDSALYLCASSLEGKTEAFFGQGTRLTVV.

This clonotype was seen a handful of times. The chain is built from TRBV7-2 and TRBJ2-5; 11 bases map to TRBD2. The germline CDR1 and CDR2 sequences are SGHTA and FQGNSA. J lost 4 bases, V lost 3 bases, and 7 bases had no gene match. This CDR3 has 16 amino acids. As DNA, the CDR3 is TGTGCCAGCAGCTTGAGACTAGCGGGGCTAGGAGAGACCCAGTACTTC. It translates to CASSLRLAGLGETQYF.

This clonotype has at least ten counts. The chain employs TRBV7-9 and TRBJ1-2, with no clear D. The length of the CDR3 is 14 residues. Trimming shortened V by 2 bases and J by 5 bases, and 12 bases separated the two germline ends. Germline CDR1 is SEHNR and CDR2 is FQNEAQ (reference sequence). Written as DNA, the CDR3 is TGTGCCAGCAGCTTACCGGTGAATTCTTATGGCTACACCTTC. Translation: CASSLPVNSYGYTF. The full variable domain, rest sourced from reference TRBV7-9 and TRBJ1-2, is DTGVSQNPRHKITKRGQNVTFRCDPISEHNRLYWYRQTLGQGPEFLTYFQNEAQLEKSRLLSDRFSAERPKGSFSTLEIQRTEQGDSAMYLCASSLPVNSYGYTFGSGTRLTVV.

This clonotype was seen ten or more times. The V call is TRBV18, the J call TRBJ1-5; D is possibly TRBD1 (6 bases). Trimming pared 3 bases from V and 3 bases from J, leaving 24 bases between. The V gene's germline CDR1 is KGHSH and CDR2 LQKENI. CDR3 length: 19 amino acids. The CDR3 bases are TGTGCCAGCTCACCCCGGCGCATTGGAACAGCAGGGGTCAATCAGCCCCAGCATTTT. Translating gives CASSPRRIGTAGVNQPQHF.

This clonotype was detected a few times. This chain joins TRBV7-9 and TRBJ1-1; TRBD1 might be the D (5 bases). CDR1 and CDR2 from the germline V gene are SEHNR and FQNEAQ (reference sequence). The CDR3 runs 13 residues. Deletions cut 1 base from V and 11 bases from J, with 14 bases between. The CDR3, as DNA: TGTGCCAGCAGCTTAGAAGAAAGACAGACTGCTTTCTTT. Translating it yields CASSLEERQTAFF.

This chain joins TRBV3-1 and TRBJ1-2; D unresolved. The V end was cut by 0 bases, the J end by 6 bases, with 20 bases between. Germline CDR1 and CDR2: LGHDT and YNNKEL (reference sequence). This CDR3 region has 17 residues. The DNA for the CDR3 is TGTGCCAGCAGCCAAGATCTCGTGGTCAGCGGAGGCCATGGCTACACCTTC. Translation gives CASSQDLVVSGGHGYTF.

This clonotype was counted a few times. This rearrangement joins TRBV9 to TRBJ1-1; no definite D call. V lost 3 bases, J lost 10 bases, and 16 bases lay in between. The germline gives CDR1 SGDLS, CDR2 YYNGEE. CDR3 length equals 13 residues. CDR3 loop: CASSGYLEGRAFF. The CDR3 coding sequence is TGTGCCAGCAGCGGTTACCTGGAAGGTAGAGCTTTCTTT.

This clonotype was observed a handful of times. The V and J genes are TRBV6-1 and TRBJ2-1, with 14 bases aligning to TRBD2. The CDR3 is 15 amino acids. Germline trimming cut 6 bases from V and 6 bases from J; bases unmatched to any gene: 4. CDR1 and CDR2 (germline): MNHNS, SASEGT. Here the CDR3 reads CASSRGLAGVNEQFF. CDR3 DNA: TGTGCCAGCAGCCGGGGACTAGCGGGGGTCAATGAGCAGTTCTTC.

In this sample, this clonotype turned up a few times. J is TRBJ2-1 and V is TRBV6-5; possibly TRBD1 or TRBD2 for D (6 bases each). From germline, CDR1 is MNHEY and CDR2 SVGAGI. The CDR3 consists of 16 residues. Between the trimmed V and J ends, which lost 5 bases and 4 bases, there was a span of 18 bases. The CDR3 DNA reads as TGTGCCAGCAGTGATACAACCGGGGGCCGTTACAATGAGCAGTTCTTC. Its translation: CASSDTTGGRYNEQFF.